This entry lists 6 T cell receptor beta chains sequenced from one sample in a study of cytomegalovirus exposure and HLA in healthy donors. The primer mix had 60 Vbeta and 13 Jbeta primers. Measured with immunoSEQ multiplex PCR; TCRdb has only the in-frame clones, and not every one. The sample consists of over 100,000 clones, 73% of them appearing once. What was sequenced was PBMCs. Receptor source: a middle-aged woman in good health and CMV-seropositive.

In its sample, this clone was seen a few times. The J gene is TRBJ1-1, the V gene TRBV18; TRBD1 agrees at 8 bases. With 3 bases clipped from V and 1 base from J, the junction kept 4 bases outside the gene matches. Germline V gene data show CDR1 as KGHSH and CDR2 as LQKENI. This CDR3 has 15 residues. CDR3 loop: CASSPIDRGNTEAFF. The CDR3 DNA sequence: TGTGCCAGCTCACCGATAGACAGGGGGAACACTGAAGCTTTCTTT.

V and J are TRBV15 and TRBJ2-1, with D perhaps TRBD1 (5 bases). With 4 bases removed from V and 3 bases from J, the gap between germline ends came to 16 bases. The CDR3 length is 16 residues. Looked up from germline, CDR1 is LNHNV and CDR2 is YYDKDF (reference sequence). The CDR3 DNA follows: TGTGCCACCAGCAAAAGACAGAAATCGAACTACAATGAGCAGTTCTTC. Encoded protein: CATSKRQKSNYNEQFF.

This chain uses TRBV28 with TRBJ1-1, with 11 bases lining up with TRBD1. Per the germline V gene, CDR1 is MDHEN and CDR2 is SYDVKM. The V and J ends lost 4 bases and 11 bases, in that order; junction bases with no gene match: 9. The CDR3 is 14 amino acids. Here the CDR3 reads CASSSTGTGGQAFF. CDR3 in DNA: TGTGCCAGCAGTTCGACGGGGACAGGGGGTCAGGCTTTCTTT. The variable domain in full, with the rest retrieved from reference TRBV28 and TRBJ1-1, is DVKVTQSSRYLVKRTGEKVFLECVQDMDHENMFWYRQDPGLGLRLIYFSYDVKMKEKGDIPEGYSVSREKKERFSLILESASTNQTSMYLCASSSTGTGGQAFFGQGTRLTVV.

The chain links TRBV7-2 to TRBJ1-4, with D possibly matching TRBD1 (5 bases). V was shortened by 5 bases and J by 7 bases, with 14 bases between the two germline ends. The CDR3 contains 14 residues. Germline CDR1 SGHTA, CDR2 FQGNSA. The CDR3 DNA follows: TGTGCCAGCAGCGTCGGGGGTCTAGGTGAAAAACTGTTTTTT. This sequence encodes CASSVGGLGEKLFF.

This chain joins TRBV7-2 and TRBJ1-2, with TRBD1 matching 7 bases. This CDR3 spans 13 amino acids. CDR1 is SGHTA, CDR2 FQGNSA, per germline. J gave up 8 bases and V 6 bases, and 9 bases lay outside the gene matches. CDR3 bases: TGTGCCAGCAGACTGACAGGGAATGGGGGCTACACCTTC. Its protein product is CASRLTGNGGYTF. The variable domain in full, completed from reference TRBV7-2 and TRBJ1-2, reads GAGVSQSPSNKVTEKGKDVELRCDPISGHTALYWYRQSLGQGLEFLIYFQGNSAPDKSGLPSDRFSAERTGGSVSTLTIQRTQQEDSAVYLCASRLTGNGGYTFGSGTRLTVV.

The chain recombines TRBV27 with TRBJ2-3; perhaps TRBD2 as D (5 bases). In germline, CDR1 is MNHEY, CDR2 SMNVEV (reference sequence). Trimming left V 6 bases short and J 4 bases short, with 14 bases between. The CDR3 is 14 residues long. The CDR3 nucleotides are TGTGCCAGCAGAACTAGAGGGCCCCCAGATACGCAGTATTTT. This sequence encodes CASRTRGPPDTQYF.